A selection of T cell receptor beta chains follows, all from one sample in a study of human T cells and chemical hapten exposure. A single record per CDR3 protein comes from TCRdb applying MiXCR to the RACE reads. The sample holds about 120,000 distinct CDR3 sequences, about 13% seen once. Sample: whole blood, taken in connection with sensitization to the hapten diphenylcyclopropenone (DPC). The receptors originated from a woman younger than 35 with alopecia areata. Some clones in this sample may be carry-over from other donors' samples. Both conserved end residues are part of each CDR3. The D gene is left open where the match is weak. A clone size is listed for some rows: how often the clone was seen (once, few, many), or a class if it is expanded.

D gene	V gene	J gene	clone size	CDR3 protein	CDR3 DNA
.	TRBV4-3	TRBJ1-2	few	CASSQGQGWGYTF	TGCGCCAGCAGCCAAGGCCAGGGGTGGGGCTACACCTTC
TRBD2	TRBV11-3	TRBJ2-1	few	CASSQGLAGFPYNEQFF	TGTGCCAGCAGCCAGGGACTAGCGGGGTTCCCCTACAATGAGCAGTTCTTC
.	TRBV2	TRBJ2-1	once	CASRQSYNEQFF	TGTGCCAGCAGGCAGAGTTACAATGAGCAGTTCTTC
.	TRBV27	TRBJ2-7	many	CASRGVGIYEQYF	TGTGCCAGCAGGGGGGTCGGCATCTACGAGCAGTACTTC
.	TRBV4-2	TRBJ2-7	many	CASSQAQGTGYEQYF	TGTGCCAGCAGCCAAGCCCAGGGGACGGGTTACGAGCAGTACTTC
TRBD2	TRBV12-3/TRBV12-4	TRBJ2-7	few	CASSKLAGGTSYEQYF	TGTGCCAGCAGTAAACTAGCGGGGGGGACCTCCTACGAGCAGTACTTC
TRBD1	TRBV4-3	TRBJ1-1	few	CASSQDTGQGERAFF	TGCGCCAGCAGCCAAGATACCGGACAGGGGGAAAGGGCTTTCTTT
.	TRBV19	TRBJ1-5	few	CASSANRDQPQHF	TGTGCCAGTAGTGCTAACAGGGATCAGCCCCAGCATTTT
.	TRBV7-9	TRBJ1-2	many	CASSHRDTPPPGYTF	TGTGCCAGCAGCCACCGGGACACCCCACCCCCTGGCTACACCTTC
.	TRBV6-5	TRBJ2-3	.	CASSYRGLGDTQYF	TGTGCCAGCAGTTACAGGGGACTTGGGGATACGCAGTATTTT
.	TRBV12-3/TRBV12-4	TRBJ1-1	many	CASSSTGLNTEAFF	TGTGCCAGCAGTTCTACAGGGCTGAACACTGAAGCTTTCTTT
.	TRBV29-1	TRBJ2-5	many	CSVDRVETQYF	TGCAGCGTTGATCGGGTTGAGACCCAGTACTTC
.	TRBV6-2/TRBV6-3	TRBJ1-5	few	CASSYWEGRQPQHF	TGTGCCAGCAGTTACTGGGAGGGGCGGCAGCCCCAGCATTTT
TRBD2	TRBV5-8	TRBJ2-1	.	CASSIGLVVDNEQFF	TGTGCCAGCAGTATCGGACTAGTAGTGGACAATGAGCAGTTCTTC
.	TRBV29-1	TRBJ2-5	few	CSVEVWKETQYF	TGCAGCGTTGAAGTATGGAAAGAGACCCAGTACTTC
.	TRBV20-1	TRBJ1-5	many	CSASSQVNQPQHF	TGCAGTGCTAGTTCACAGGTCAATCAGCCCCAGCATTTT
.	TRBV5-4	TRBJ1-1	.	CASSQTGLSTEAFF	TGTGCCAGCAGCCAAACAGGGTTGAGCACTGAAGCTTTCTTT
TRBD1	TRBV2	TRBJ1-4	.	CASTWTGTNEKLFF	TGTGCCAGCACTTGGACAGGGACTAATGAAAAACTGTTTTTT
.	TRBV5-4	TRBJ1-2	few	CASSLGPGGYTF	TGTGCCAGCAGCTTGGGGCCGGGTGGCTACACCTTC
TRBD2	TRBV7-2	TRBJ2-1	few	CASGRLAGGAEQFF	TGTGCCAGCGGCCGACTAGCGGGGGGGGCTGAGCAGTTCTTC
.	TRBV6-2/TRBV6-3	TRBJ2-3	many	CASSYGGATDTQYF	TGTGCCAGCAGTTACGGGGGGGCCACAGATACGCAGTATTTT
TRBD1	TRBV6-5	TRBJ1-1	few	CASSSDGQGRIEAFF	TGTGCCAGCAGCTCAGATGGACAGGGTCGCATTGAAGCTTTCTTT
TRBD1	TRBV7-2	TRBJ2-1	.	CASSIRQGILGNEQFF	TGTGCCAGCAGCATTCGACAGGGGATCTTAGGCAATGAGCAGTTCTTC
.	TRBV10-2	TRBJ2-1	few	CASSEMRGHEQFF	TGCGCCAGCAGTGAGATGAGGGGCCATGAGCAGTTCTTC
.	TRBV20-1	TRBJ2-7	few	CSAKITGTPYYEQYF	TGCAGTGCTAAAATAACCGGGACACCATACTACGAGCAGTACTTC
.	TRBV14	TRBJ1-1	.	CASSQAYRVNTEAFF	TGTGCCAGCAGCCAAGCGTACAGGGTGAACACTGAAGCTTTCTTT
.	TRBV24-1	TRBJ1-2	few	CATSAPRQADYGYTF	TGTGCCACCAGTGCCCCTCGGCAGGCGGACTATGGCTACACCTTC
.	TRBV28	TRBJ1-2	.	CASSSPGRRRNGYTF	TGTGCCAGCAGTTCCCCTGGAAGGAGGAGGAATGGCTACACCTTC
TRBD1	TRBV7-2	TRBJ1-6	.	CASSPDRGHFAPLHF	TGTGCCAGCAGCCCGGACAGGGGCCATTTCGCACCCCTCCACTTT
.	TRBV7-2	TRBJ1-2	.	CASSSPEVYGYTF	TGTGCCAGCAGCTCCCCCGAGGTATATGGCTACACCTTC
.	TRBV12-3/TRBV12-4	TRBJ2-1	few	CASSHGPSSYNEQFF	TGTGCCAGCAGTCACGGGCCCAGCTCCTACAATGAGCAGTTCTTC
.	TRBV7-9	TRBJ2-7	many	CASSQTDSSYEQYF	TGTGCCAGCAGCCAAACCGACAGCTCCTACGAGCAGTACTTC
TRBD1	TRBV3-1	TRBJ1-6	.	CASSPRDRLASPLHF	TGTGCCAGCAGCCCCCGGGACAGGCTGGCTTCACCCCTCCACTTT
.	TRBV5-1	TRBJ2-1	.	CASSVYNEQFF	TGCGCCAGCAGCGTCTACAATGAGCAGTTCTTC
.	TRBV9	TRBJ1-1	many	CASSATMDIYAEAFF	TGTGCCAGCAGCGCGACCATGGACATATACGCTGAAGCTTTCTTT
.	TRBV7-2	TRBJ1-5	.	CASSLVTAIQPQHF	TGTGCCAGCAGCTTAGTTACGGCAATTCAGCCCCAGCATTTT
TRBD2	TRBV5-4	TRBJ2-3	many	CASSQLIAGGITDTQYF	TGTGCCAGCAGCCAGCTAATAGCGGGGGGAATCACAGATACGCAGTATTTT
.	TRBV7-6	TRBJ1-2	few	CASSSQTAGEIDGYTF	TGTGCCAGCAGCTCCCAAACAGCAGGGGAGATAGATGGCTACACCTTC
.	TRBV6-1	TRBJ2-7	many	CASPDGYEQYF	TGTGCCAGCCCGGACGGATACGAGCAGTACTTC
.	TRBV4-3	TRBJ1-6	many	CASSQDTGAAYNSPLHF	TGCGCCAGCAGCCAAGATACCGGGGCAGCCTATAATTCACCCCTCCACTTT
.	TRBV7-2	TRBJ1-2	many	CASSLAVGREDGYTF	TGTGCCAGCAGCTTAGCCGTTGGCAGGGAGGATGGCTACACCTTC
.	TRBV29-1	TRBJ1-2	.	CSVETGARDYGYTF	TGCAGCGTTGAGACGGGGGCGCGCGACTATGGCTACACCTTC
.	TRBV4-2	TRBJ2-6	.	CASSHIPDSGANVLTF	TGTGCCAGCAGCCATATTCCGGACTCTGGGGCCAACGTCCTGACTTTC
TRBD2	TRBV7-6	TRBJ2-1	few	CASSLGYGLAGDLFF	TGTGCCAGCAGCTTAGGGTACGGACTAGCGGGGGACTTGTTCTTC
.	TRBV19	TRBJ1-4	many	CATQRTGNEKLFF	TGTGCCACCCAGAGGACGGGCAATGAAAAACTGTTTTTT
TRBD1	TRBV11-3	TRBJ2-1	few	CASSLSGTGDHNEQFF	TGTGCCAGCAGCCTCTCCGGGACAGGAGATCACAATGAGCAGTTCTTC
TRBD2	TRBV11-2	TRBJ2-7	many	CASSSGTSGTRREQYF	TGTGCCAGCAGCTCTGGGACTAGCGGTACACGGCGCGAGCAGTACTTC
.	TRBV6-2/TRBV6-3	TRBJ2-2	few	CASSYASLNTGELFF	TGTGCCAGCAGTTACGCTAGCCTAAATACCGGGGAGCTGTTTTTT
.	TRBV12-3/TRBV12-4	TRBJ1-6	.	CASSFWGNNSPLHF	TGTGCCAGCAGTTTCTGGGGTAATAATTCACCCCTCCACTTT
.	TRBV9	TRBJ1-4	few	CASSAGTPTNEKLFF	TGTGCCAGCAGCGCGGGGACACCAACTAATGAAAAACTGTTTTTT
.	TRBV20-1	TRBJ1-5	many	CSASLGNQPQHF	TGCAGTGCTAGTTTGGGCAATCAGCCCCAGCATTTT
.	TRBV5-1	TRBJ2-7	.	CASSPNGGSYEQYF	TGCGCCAGCAGCCCAAACGGGGGTTCCTACGAGCAGTACTTC